This T cell receptor (beta chain) was identified during a study of human T cells and chemical hapten exposure. Turning to the study itself: Diphenylcyclopropenone doses were given weekly to the scalps of patients across the roughly 22-week study.

The length of the CDR3 is 14 residues. Per germline, CDR1 SGHKS and CDR2 YYEKEE (reference sequence). V shed 1 base and J shed 3 bases, with 10 bases lying between them. Overall study findings and caveats: Large CDR3 similarity clusters arose significantly more often from expanded TCRs than from controls.

Regarding time point: pre-sensitization, week 0. Treatment defined: therapeutic diphenylcyclopropenone sensitization with weekly scalp DPC. Donors, patients with alopecia ranging from 18 to 70 years old and judged suitable for DPC, provided samples. This clonotype was picked up many times. The antigen is unknown. TCRdb processed the RACE reads anew with MiXCR; each CDR3 protein has one entry. The sample consists of some 300,000 distinct CDR3 sequences, around 5.5% of them appearing once. The sequencing used whole blood, collected in connection with sensitization to the hapten diphenylcyclopropenone (DPC). The sequence came from a woman under 30 with alopecia areata. Some clones in this sample may be carry-over from other donors' samples. The rearrangement joins TRBV5-5 to TRBJ1-1; the D gene is possibly TRBD1 (5 bases). The CDR3 DNA reads as TGTGCCAGCAGCTTGAGCAGCAGGGACACTGAAGCTTTCTTT. Residues: CASSLSSRDTEAFF.